The 13 T cell receptor beta chains given below trace back to one sample, sequenced in a study of shared clonotypes between healthy human individuals. Only in-frame clones appear in the TCRdb table, and some are missing; sequencing was by immunoSEQ multiplex PCR. This repertoire shows hundreds of thousands of clones, roughly nine tenths found once; its top ten account for 24%. Naive-designated CD8 cells lacked CD45RO, were positively enriched for CCR7, and omitted terminally differentiated effector memory CD45RA+ cells. Input material: naive CD8+ T cells sorted from blood. The receptors derive from a man between 25 and 39 years old in good health.

The chain recombines TRBV6-1 with TRBJ2-7; the D is unclear. Germline V gene data show CDR1 as MNHNS and CDR2 as SASEGT. CDR3 length: 13 residues. Deletions cut 2 bases from V and 2 bases from J, with 7 bases between. The CDR3 spells CASSERSPYEQYF. CDR3 sequence (DNA): TGTGCCAGCAGTGAACGGAGTCCCTACGAGCAGTACTTC.

V is TRBV29-1 and J is TRBJ2-7, with a tentative D call TRBD2 (5 bases). Germline V gene lookup returns CDR1 SQVTM and CDR2 ANQGSEA. V was pared by 4 bases and J by 5 bases, with 12 bases between. This CDR3 comprises 12 residues. CDR3 loop: CSVGDLRDEQYF. The CDR3 coding sequence is TGCAGCGTTGGAGACCTGCGGGACGAGCAGTACTTC.

The chain has TRBV7-8 and TRBJ2-3; D is unclear. Germline V gene lookup returns CDR1 SGHVS and CDR2 FQNEAQ. Trimming removed 6 bases from V and 4 bases from J, with 17 bases in between. The CDR3 extends over 15 amino acids. The CDR3 bases are TGTGCCAGCAGTTATATCCCCCACTTGGCAGATACGCAGTATTTT. Amino acids: CASSYIPHLADTQYF.

V and J are TRBV9 and TRBJ2-2; 14 positions match TRBD2. This CDR3 spans 16 amino acids. Germline V gene lookup returns CDR1 SGDLS and CDR2 YYNGEE. V was pared by 5 bases and J by 0 bases, with 0 bases of the junction left unmatched. CDR3 DNA: TGTGCCAGCAGGGGACTAGCGGGAGCGAACACCGGGGAGCTGTTTTTT. This translates into CASRGLAGANTGELFF.

This chain connects TRBV7-9 to TRBJ2-7; weak D call: TRBD2 (6 bases). The V gene lost 5 bases and the J gene lost 0 bases, with 20 bases spanning the gap. The length of the CDR3 is 17 residues. Germline-derived CDR1 and CDR2 are SEHNR and FQNEAQ (reference sequence). The CDR3 region has the DNA TGTGCCAGCAGCCCCCCTGGGGGGTTAGCGGCCTCCTACGAGCAGTACTTC. This sequence encodes CASSPPGGLAASYEQYF.

The V gene is TRBV11-2, the J gene TRBJ2-5; 7 bases map to TRBD2. The junction had 3 bases not matched to a gene; V was cut back by 9 bases and J by 5 bases. Per germline, CDR1 SGHAT and CDR2 FQNNGV. The CDR3 is 11 residues long. CDR3: CARTSRETQYF. The CDR3 nucleotides are TGTGCCAGGACTAGCCGGGAGACCCAGTACTTC.

This clone was found once. The CDR3 region is CASSLEGAANYGYTF. CDR3 sequence (DNA): TGCGCCAGCAGCTTGGAGGGGGCAGCTAACTATGGCTACACCTTC. This chain links TRBV5-1 with TRBJ1-2; 7 bases are shared with TRBD1. The trim removed 0 bases at V and 0 bases at J, leaving 2 bases unmatched. The CDR3 is 15 amino acids. The V gene's germline CDR1 is SGHRS and CDR2 YFSETQ.

This clone was seen just once. The chain links TRBV10-3 to TRBJ2-1; tentatively, D is TRBD2 (6 bases). Trimming removed 4 bases at V and 3 bases at J, with 10 bases between. The germline gives CDR1 ENHRY, CDR2 SYGVKD. CDR3 length: 14 amino acids. The DNA for the CDR3 is TGTGCCATCAGTGGGCTAGCGCGCTACAATGAGCAGTTCTTC. Translation: CAISGLARYNEQFF.

V and J are TRBV14 and TRBJ2-4; maybe TRBD1 (6 bases). The CDR3 extends over 14 amino acids. CDR1 is SGHDN, CDR2 FVKESK, per germline. Deletions cut 3 bases from V and 0 bases from J, with 6 bases between. CDR3 sequence (DNA): TGTGCCAGCAGCCAGACAGGAGCCAAAAACATTCAGTACTTC. Translation: CASSQTGAKNIQYF.

This sequence joins TRBV6-1 and TRBJ1-5, with D tentatively TRBD1 (6 bases). Germline lookup yields CDR1 MNHNS and CDR2 SASEGT. There are 14 residues in the CDR3. The germline V and J ends were trimmed by 4 bases and 5 bases, with 12 bases remaining between them. CDR3 loop: CASSARTVDQPQHF. The CDR3 bases are TGTGCCAGCAGTGCTAGGACAGTCGATCAGCCCCAGCATTTT.

V and J are TRBV9 and TRBJ2-7; 7 nucleotides line up with TRBD1. Looked up from germline, CDR1 is SGDLS and CDR2 is YYNGEE. V shed 3 bases, J shed 2 bases, and the junction held 11 bases outside the gene matches. CDR3 length equals 16 residues. CDR3 nucleotide sequence: TGTGCCAGCAGCGCCAACCCCCGGACAGGAACCTACGAGCAGTACTTC. Translation gives CASSANPRTGTYEQYF.

This clone showed up just once. J is TRBJ2-5 and V is TRBV7-9; no clear D gene. Germline V lookup: CDR1 SEHNR, CDR2 FQNEAQ (reference sequence). Trimming removed 5 bases at V and 6 bases at J, with 16 bases between. This CDR3 is built from 14 residues. The CDR3 region is CASSPRVAGQTQYF. The CDR3 nucleotides are TGTGCCAGCAGCCCAAGGGTAGCAGGACAGACCCAGTACTTC.

The chain carries TRBV5-1 and TRBJ2-7; D may be TRBD1 (5 bases). Germline V gene data show CDR1 as SGHRS and CDR2 as YFSETQ. The CDR3 spans 14 residues. V dropped 4 bases and J dropped 6 bases, with 17 bases sitting between them. The CDR3 protein is CASSPRTRIFEQYF. In DNA form, the CDR3 reads TGCGCCAGCAGCCCCCGGACACGGATCTTCGAGCAGTACTTC.